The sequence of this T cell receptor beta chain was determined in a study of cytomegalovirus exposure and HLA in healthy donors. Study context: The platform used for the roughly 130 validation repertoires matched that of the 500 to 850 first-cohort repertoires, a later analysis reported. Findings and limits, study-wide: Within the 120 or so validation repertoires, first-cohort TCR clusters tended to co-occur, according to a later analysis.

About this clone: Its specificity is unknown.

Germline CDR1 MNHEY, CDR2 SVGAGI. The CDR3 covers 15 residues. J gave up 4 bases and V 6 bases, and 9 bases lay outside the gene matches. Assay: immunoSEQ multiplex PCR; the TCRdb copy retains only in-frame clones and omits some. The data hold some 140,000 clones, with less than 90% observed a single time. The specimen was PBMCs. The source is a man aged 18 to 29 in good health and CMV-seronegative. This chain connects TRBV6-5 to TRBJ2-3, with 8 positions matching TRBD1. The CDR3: CASSQRTGTSDTQYF. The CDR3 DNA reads TGTGCCAGCAGCCAAAGGACAGGGACATCAGATACGCAGTATTTT.